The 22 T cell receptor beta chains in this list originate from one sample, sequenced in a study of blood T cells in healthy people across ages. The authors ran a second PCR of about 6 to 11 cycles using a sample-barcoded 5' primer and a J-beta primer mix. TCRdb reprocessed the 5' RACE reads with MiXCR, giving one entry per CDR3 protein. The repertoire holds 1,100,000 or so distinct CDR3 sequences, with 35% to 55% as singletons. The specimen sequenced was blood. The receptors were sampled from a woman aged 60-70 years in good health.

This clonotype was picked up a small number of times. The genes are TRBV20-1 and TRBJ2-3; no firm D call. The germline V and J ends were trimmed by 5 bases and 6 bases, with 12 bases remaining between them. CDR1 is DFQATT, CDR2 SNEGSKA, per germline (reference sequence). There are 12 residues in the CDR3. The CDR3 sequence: CSARIPGDTQYF. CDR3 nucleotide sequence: TGCAGTGCTCGTATACCTGGGGATACGCAGTATTTT.

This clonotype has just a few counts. The CDR3 here is CSVGTNPNEQFF. In DNA, the CDR3 is TGCAGCGTGGGGACTAATCCCAATGAGCAGTTCTTC. The chain recombines TRBV29-1 with TRBJ2-1, with 7 positions matching TRBD2. The CDR3 is 12 residues long. The germline CDR1 and CDR2 sequences are SQVTM and ANQGSEA. V lost 6 bases, J lost 6 bases, and 5 bases stayed unmatched.

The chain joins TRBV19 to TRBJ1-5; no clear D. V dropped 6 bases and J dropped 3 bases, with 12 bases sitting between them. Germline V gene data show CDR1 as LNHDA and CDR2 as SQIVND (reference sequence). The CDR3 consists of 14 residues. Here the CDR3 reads CASRRADPNQPQHF. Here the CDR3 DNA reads TGTGCCAGTAGGCGGGCAGACCCCAATCAGCCCCAGCATTTT.

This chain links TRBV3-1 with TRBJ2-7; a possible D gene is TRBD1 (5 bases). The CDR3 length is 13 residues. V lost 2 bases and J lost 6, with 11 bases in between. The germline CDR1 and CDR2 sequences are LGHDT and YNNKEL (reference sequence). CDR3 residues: CASSQTETGEQYF. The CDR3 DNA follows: TGTGCCAGCAGCCAAACAGAAACAGGCGAGCAGTACTTC.

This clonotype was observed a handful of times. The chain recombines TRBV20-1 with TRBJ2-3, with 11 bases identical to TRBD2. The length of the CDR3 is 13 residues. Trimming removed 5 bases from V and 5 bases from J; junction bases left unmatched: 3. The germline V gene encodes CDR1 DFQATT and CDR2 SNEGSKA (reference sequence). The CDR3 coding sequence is TGCAGTGCTTTCGGACTAGCGGGAGATACGCAGTATTTT. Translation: CSAFGLAGDTQYF.

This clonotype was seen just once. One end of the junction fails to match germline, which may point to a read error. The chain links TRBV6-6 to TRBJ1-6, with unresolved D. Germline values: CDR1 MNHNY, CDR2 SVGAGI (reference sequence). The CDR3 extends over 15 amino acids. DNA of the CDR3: TGTGCCAGCAGTCCGCTGGGAGGCAACAATTCACCCCCCCACTTT. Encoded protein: CASSPLGGNNSPPHF.

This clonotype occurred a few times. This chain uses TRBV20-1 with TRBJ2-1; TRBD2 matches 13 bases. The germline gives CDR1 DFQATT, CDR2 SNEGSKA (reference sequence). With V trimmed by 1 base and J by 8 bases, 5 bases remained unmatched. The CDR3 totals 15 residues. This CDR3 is CSARARLAGGDEQFF. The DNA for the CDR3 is TGCAGTGCTAGAGCCCGACTAGCGGGAGGCGATGAGCAGTTCTTC.

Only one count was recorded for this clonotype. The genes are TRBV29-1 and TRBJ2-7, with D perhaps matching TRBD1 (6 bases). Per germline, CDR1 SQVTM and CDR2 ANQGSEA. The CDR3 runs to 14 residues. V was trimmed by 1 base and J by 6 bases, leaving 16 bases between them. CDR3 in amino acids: CSVEVCPGQSEQYF. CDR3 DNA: TGCAGCGTTGAAGTGTGCCCGGGACAAAGCGAGCAGTACTTC.

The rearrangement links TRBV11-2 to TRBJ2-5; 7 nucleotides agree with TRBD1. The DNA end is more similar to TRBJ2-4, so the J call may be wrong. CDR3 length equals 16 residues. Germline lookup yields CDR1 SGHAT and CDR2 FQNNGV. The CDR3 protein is CASSLIQGNSKNIQYF. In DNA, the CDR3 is TGTGCCAGCAGCTTAATACAGGGGAATTCCAAAAACATTCAGTACTTC.

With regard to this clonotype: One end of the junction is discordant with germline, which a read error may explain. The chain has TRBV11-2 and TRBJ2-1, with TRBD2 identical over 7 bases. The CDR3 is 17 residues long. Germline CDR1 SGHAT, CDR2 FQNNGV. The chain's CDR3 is CASSNPVGREYYNEQFF. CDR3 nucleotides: TGTGCCAGCAGCAACCCTGTCGGGCGGGAGTACTACAATGAGCAGTTTTTC.

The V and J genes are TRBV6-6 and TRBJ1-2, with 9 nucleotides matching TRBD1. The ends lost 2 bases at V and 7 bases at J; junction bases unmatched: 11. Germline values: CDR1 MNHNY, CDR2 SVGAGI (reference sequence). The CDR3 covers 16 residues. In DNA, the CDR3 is TGTGCCAGCAGTTACGATTCTGGTGGACAGGGGTCTGGCTACACCTTC. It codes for CASSYDSGGQGSGYTF.

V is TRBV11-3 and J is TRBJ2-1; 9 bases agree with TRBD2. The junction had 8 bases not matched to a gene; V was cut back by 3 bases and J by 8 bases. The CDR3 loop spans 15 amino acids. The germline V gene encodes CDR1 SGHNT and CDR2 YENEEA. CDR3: CASSLTSGGGDEQFF. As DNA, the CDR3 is TGTGCCAGCAGCTTGACTAGCGGAGGAGGCGATGAGCAGTTCTTC. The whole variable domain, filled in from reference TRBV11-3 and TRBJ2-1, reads EAGVVQSPRYKIIEKKQPVAFWCNPISGHNTLYWYLQNLGQGPELLIRYENEEAVDDSQLPKDRFSAERLKGVDSTLKIQPAELGDSAVYLCASSLTSGGGDEQFFGPGTRLTVL.

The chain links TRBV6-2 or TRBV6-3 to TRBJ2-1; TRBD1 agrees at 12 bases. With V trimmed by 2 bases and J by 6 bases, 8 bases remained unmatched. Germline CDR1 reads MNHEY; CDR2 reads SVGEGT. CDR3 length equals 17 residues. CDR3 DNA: TGTGCCAGCAGTTACCCTTCGGGACAGGGGGCCCCCAATGAGCAGTTCTTC. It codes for CASSYPSGQGAPNEQFF.

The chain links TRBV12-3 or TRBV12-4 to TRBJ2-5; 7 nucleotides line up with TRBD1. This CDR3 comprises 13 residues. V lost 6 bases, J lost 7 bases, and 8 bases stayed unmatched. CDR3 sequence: CASRRGQSGTQYF. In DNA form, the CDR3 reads TGTGCCAGCAGGAGGGGGCAGTCAGGGACCCAGTACTTC.

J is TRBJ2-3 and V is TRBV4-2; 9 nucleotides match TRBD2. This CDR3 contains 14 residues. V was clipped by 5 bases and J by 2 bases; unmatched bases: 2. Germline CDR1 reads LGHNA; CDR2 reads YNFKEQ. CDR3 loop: CASSASGVTDTQYF. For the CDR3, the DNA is TGTGCCAGCAGCGCTAGCGGGGTCACAGATACGCAGTATTTT.

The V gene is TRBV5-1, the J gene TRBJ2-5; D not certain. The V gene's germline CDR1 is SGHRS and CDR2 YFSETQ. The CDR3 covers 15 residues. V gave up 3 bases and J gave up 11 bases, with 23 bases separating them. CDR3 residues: CASSSVAGSAFEQYF. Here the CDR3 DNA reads TGCGCCAGCAGCTCTGTGGCCGGAAGCGCGTTTGAGCAGTACTTC.

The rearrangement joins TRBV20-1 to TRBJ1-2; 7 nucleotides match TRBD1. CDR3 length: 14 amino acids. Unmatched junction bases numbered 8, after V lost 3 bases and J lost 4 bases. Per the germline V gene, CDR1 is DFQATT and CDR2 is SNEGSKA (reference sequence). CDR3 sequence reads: CSASTTGVGYGYTF. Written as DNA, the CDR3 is TGCAGTGCTAGTACAACAGGGGTGGGCTATGGCTACACCTTC.

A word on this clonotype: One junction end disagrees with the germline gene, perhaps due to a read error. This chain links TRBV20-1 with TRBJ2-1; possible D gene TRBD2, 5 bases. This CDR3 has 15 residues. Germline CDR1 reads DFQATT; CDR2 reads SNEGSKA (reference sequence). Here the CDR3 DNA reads TGCAGTACTAGAGATGTTAGGCGGGCCTACAATGAGCAGTTCTTC. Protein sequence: CSTRDVRRAYNEQFF.

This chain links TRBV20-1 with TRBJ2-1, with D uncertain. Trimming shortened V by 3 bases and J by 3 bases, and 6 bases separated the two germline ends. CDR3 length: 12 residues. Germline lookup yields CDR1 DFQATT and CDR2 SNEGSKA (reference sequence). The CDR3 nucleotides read TGCAGTGCTAGCCGGCTCTACAATGAGCAGTTCTTC. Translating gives CSASRLYNEQFF.

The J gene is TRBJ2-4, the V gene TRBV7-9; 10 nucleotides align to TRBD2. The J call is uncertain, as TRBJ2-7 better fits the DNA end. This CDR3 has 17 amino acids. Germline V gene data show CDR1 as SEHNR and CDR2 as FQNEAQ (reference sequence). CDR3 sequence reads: CASSLYPGTSVLYEQYF. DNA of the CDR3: TGTGCCAGCAGCTTGTATCCCGGGACTAGCGTCCTCTACGAGCAGTACTTC.

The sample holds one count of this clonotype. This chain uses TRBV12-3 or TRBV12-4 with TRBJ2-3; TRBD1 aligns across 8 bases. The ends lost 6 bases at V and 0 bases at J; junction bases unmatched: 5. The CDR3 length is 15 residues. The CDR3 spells CASRHYRGSTDTQYF. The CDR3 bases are TGTGCCAGCAGACACTACAGGGGGAGCACAGATACGCAGTATTTT.

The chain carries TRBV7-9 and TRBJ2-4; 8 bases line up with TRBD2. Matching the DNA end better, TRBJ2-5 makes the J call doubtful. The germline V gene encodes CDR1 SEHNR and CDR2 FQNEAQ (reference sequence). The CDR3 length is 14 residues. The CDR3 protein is CASSFSREVETQYF. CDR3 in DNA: TGTGCCAGCAGCTTCTCGCGGGAGGTGGAGACCCAGTACTTC.